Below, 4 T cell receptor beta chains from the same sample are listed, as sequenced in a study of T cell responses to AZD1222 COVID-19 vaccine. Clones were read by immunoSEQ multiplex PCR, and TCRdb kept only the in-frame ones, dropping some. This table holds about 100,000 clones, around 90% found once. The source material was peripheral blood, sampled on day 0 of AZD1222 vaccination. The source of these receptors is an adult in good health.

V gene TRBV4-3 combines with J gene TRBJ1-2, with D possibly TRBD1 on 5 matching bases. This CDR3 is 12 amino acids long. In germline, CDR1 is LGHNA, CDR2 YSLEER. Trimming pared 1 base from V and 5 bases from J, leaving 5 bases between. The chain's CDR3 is CASSQGQYGYTF. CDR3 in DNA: TGCGCCAGCAGCCAAGGACAGTATGGCTACACCTTC.

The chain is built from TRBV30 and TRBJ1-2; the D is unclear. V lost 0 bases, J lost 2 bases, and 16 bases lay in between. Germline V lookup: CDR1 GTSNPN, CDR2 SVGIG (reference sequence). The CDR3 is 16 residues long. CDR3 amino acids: CAWSVRPGYANYGYTF. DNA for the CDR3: TGTGCCTGGAGTGTACGACCCGGATATGCCAACTATGGCTACACCTTC.

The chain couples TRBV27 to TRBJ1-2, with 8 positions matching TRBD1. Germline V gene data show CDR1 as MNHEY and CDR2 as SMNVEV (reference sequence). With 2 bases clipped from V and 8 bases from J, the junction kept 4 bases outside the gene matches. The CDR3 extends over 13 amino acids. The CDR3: CASSLGQGSGYTF. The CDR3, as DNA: TGTGCCAGCAGTTTAGGACAGGGTAGCGGCTACACCTTC.

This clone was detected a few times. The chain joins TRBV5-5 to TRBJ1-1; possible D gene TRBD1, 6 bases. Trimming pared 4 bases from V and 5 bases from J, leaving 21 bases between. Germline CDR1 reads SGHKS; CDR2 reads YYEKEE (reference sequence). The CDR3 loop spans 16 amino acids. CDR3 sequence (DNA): TGTGCCAGCAGCCCCAAACTCAGGGACACCGCAACTGAAGCTTTCTTT. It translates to CASSPKLRDTATEAFF.